Only a few counts were recorded for the clone carrying this TCR beta chain. The antigen remains unidentified. CDR1 is SGHTA, CDR2 FQGTGA, per germline. Trimming shortened V by 1 base and J by 2 bases, and 5 bases separated the two germline ends. This CDR3 region has 14 residues. TCRB transcripts that were expressed got sequenced, as all of the isolated RNA had been reverse transcribed. Libraries were prepared by immunoSEQ multiplex PCR; TCRdb keeps only in-frame clonotypes and omits some of them. The table includes approximately 170,000 clones, 6.5% to 9.5% detected once. The data were taken from a study of beta chain features in type 1 diabetes. Study-level findings and limits: There was a moderate but significant shortening of TCRB CDR3s in all four CD4+ subsets of Type 1 diabetes patients.

The source material was central memory CD4+ T cells from blood. The clonotype comes from a woman aged 40 to 49 with type 1 diabetes. V gene TRBV7-3 combines with J gene TRBJ2-2; no firm D call. CDR3 nucleotides: TGTGCCAGCAGCTTAATCCTAAACACCGGGGAGCTGTTTTTT. This codes for CASSLILNTGELFF.